The rows below give T cell receptor beta chains drawn from one sample of a study of blood T cell repertoires in COVID-19. Assay: immunoSEQ multiplex PCR; the TCRdb copy retains only in-frame clones and omits some. The table lists approximately 400,000 clones, about 80% of them singletons. Sequences were obtained from peripheral blood. The source of these receptors is a human donor with acute or convalescent COVID-19. The donor label of this sample is uncertain. Both conserved end residues are part of each CDR3. D genes are given only for firm matches. Clone size is stated in some rows and not others, as once, few, many or a class when expanded.

size	length	V	D	J	CDR3	DNA
.	14	TRBV13	TRBD1	TRBJ1-1	CASRYRGLNTEAFF	TGTGCCAGCAGATACAGGGGGCTGAACACTGAAGCTTTCTTT
.	16	TRBV27	.	TRBJ1-1	CASNKTPTDKNTEAFF	TGTGCCAGCAACAAAACCCCGACTGATAAGAACACTGAAGCTTTCTTT
once	12	TRBV29-1	TRBD1	TRBJ1-4	CSVETDREKLFF	TGCAGCGTTGAAACGGACAGGGAAAAACTGTTTTTT
.	21	TRBV19	TRBD2	TRBJ2-1	CASSIVHPGLAGVSSYNEQFF	TGTGCCAGTAGTATAGTCCACCCGGGACTAGCGGGAGTGTCTTCCTACAATGAGCAGTTCTTC
.	14	TRBV3-1/TRBV3-2	TRBD1	TRBJ2-5	CASSLGQAPGAQYF	TGTGCCAGCAGTCTGGGACAGGCTCCCGGGGCCCAGTACTTC
.	18	TRBV28	TRBD1	TRBJ1-4	CASRPATGFMRTNEKLFF	TGTGCCAGCAGACCTGCGACAGGGTTTATGCGTACTAATGAAAAACTGTTTTTT
.	17	TRBV7-6	TRBD2	TRBJ2-4	CASSPGEGLVAKNIQYF	TGTGCCAGCAGCCCCGGGGAGGGCCTGGTAGCCAAAAACATTCAGTACTTC
.	14	TRBV2	TRBD1	TRBJ2-5	CASRKDRVQETQYF	TGTGCCAGCAGGAAGGACAGGGTGCAAGAGACCCAGTACTTC
.	13	TRBV7-9	.	TRBJ2-7	CASSLAGGYEQYF	TGTGCCAGCAGCTTAGCGGGAGGCTACGAGCAGTACTTC
once	13	TRBV2	.	TRBJ1-2	CASRDTANYGYTF	TGTGCCAGCAGAGACACAGCTAACTATGGCTACACCTTC
.	14	TRBV6-1	.	TRBJ1-1	CASSEGGGRTEAFF	TGTGCCAGCAGTGAAGGAGGAGGCCGCACTGAAGCTTTCTTT
.	13	TRBV29-1	.	TRBJ2-7	CSVVVLSYNEQYF	TGCAGCGTTGTGGTTCTTAGCTATAACGAGCAGTACTTC
.	13	TRBV10-1	.	TRBJ2-3	CASSESLGYTQYF	TGCGCCAGCAGTGAGTCTCTCGGGTATACGCAGTATTTT
once	13	TRBV5-1	TRBD1	TRBJ1-1	CASSSTGVGEAFF	TGCGCCAGCAGCTCGACAGGGGTCGGTGAAGCTTTCTTT
once	13	TRBV5-1	.	TRBJ2-5	CASSLATGETQYF	TGCGCCAGCAGCTTAGCCACCGGAGAGACCCAGTACTTC
.	14	TRBV28	.	TRBJ1-5	CASSSPRGMQPQHF	TGTGCCAGCAGTTCCCCCCGGGGGATGCAGCCCCAGCATTTT
few	16	TRBV27	TRBD1	TRBJ1-5	CATRTGGAGGNQPQHF	TGTGCCACCCGGACAGGGGGCGCGGGAGGCAATCAGCCCCAGCATTTT
.	16	TRBV5-4	TRBD2	TRBJ2-2	CASSLPTSGGTGELFF	TGTGCCAGCAGCTTGCCGACTAGCGGAGGTACCGGGGAGCTGTTTTTT
.	14	TRBV2	TRBD2	TRBJ2-7	CASRSLGTSGSNDF	TGTGCCAGCAGGAGTTTGGGGACTAGCGGGAGCAATGACTTC
.	14	TRBV2	TRBD1	TRBJ2-7	CASSGQGAIYEQYF	TGTGCCAGCAGTGGACAGGGGGCCATCTACGAGCAGTACTTC
.	17	TRBV30	TRBD2	TRBJ2-1	CAWSGQAGVYSYNEQFF	TGTGCCTGGAGTGGGCAAGCGGGGGTATACTCCTACAATGAGCAGTTCTTC